This TCR beta chain stems from a study of T cell clonotyping in hematopoietic cell transplantation. The assay was immunoSEQ multiplex PCR, and TCRdb's table has in-frame clones only and misses some. The table has 13,000 or so clones, over 95% seen once. Details on this clone: Its matching antigen is unknown.

The study's findings and limits: CD4 and CD8 repertoire contributions could not be separated without sorting.

The specimen comprised peripheral blood mononuclear cells, sampled 30 days after allogeneic stem cell transplant. This receptor was obtained from a female patient aged 50-60 years who had an allogeneic stem cell transplant from an unrelated donor, so T cells may come from the graft donor. Some clones in this sample may be carry-over from other donors' samples.

CDR3 bases: TGTGCCAGCAGCCATTTATCCCATAGTCAGGCGCACTATGGCTACACCTTC. Translating gives CASSHLSHSQAHYGYTF. The V and J genes are TRBV5-8 and TRBJ1-2; D unresolved. Looked up from germline, CDR1 is SGHTS and CDR2 is YDEGEE. The length of the CDR3 is 17 residues. Trimming pared 4 bases from V and 3 bases from J, leaving 22 bases between.